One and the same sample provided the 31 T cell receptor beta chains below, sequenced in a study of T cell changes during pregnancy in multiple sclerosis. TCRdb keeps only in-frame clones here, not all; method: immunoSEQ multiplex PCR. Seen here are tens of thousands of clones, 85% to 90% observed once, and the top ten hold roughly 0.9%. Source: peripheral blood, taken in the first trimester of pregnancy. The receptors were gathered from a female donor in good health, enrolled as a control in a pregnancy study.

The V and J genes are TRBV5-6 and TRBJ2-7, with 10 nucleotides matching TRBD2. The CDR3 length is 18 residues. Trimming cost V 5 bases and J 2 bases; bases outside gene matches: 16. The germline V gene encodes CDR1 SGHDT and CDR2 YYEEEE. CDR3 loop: CASRNWASGGPMTYEQYF. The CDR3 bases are TGTGCCAGCAGGAACTGGGCTAGCGGGGGCCCCATGACCTACGAGCAGTACTTC.

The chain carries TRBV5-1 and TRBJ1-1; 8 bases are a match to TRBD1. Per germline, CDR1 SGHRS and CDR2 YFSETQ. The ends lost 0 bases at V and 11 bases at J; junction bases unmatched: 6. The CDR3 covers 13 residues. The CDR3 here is CASSLAQGAGAFF. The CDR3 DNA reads TGCGCCAGCAGCTTGGCCCAGGGGGCCGGGGCTTTCTTT.

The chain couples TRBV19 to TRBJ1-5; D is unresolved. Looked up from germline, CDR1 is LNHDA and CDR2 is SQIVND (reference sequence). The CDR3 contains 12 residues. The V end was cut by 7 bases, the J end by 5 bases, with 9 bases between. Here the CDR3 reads CASNSLYQPQHF. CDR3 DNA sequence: TGTGCCAGTAACTCCCTTTATCAGCCCCAGCATTTT. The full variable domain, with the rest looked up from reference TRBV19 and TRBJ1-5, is DGGITQSPKYLFRKEGQNVTLSCEQNLNHDAMYWYRQDPGQGLRLIYYSQIVNDFQKGDIAEGYSVSREKKESFPLTVTSAQKNPTAFYLCASNSLYQPQHFGDGTRLSIL.

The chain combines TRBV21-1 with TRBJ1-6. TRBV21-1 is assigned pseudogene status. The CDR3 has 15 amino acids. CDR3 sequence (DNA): TGTGCCAGCAGCAAAGGGGAGGGCCCGTATTCACCCCTCCACTTT. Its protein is CASSKGEGPYSPLHF.

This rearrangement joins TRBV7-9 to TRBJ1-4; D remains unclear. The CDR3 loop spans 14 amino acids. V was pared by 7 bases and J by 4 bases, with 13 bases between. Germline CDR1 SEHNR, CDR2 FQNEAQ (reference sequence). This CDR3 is CASKGGLLNEKLFF. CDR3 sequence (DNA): TGTGCCAGCAAAGGAGGGCTGCTTAATGAAAAACTGTTTTTT.

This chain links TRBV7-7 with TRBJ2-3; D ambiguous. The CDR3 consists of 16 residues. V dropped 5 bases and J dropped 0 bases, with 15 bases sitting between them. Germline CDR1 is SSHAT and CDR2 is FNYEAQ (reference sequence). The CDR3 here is CASSPGRLISTDTQYF. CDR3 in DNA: TGTGCCAGCAGCCCAGGAAGGCTAATTAGCACAGATACGCAGTATTTT.

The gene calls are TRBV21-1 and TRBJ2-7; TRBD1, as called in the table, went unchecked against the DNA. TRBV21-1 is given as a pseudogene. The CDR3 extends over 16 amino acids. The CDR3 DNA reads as TGTGCCAGCAGGAGATGGCCCGCGACAGGGGAAAACGAGCAGTACTTC. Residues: CASRRWPATGENEQYF.

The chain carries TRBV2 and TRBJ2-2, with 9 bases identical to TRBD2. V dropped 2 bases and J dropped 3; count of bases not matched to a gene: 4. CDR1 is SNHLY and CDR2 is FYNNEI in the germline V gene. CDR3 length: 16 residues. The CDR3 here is CASSEIAGGYTGELFF. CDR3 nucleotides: TGTGCCAGCAGTGAAATTGCGGGGGGGTACACCGGGGAGCTGTTTTTT. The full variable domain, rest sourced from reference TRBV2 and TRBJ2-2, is EPEVTQTPSHQVTQMGQEVILRCVPISNHLYFYWYRQILGQKVEFLVSFYNNEISEKSEIFDDQFSVERPDGSNFTLKIRSTKLEDSAMYFCASSEIAGGYTGELFFGEGSRLTVL.

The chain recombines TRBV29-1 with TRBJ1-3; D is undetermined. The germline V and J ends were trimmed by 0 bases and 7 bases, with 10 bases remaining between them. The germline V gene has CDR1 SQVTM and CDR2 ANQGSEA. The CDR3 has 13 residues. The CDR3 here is CSVEENRRNTIYF. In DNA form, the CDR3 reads TGCAGCGTTGAAGAAAATCGGCGGAACACCATATATTTT.

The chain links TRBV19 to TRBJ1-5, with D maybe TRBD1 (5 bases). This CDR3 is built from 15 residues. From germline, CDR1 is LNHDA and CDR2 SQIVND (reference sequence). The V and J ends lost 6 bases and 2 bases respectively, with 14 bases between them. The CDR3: CASRSGVRGNQPQHF. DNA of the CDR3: TGTGCCAGTAGATCGGGGGTCCGGGGCAATCAGCCCCAGCATTTT.

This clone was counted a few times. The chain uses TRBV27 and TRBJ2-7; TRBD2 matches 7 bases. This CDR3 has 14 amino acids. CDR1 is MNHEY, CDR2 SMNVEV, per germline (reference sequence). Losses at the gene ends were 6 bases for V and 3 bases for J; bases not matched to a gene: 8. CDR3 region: CASSPREGFYEQYF. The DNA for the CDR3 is TGTGCCAGCAGCCCAAGGGAGGGCTTCTACGAGCAGTACTTC.

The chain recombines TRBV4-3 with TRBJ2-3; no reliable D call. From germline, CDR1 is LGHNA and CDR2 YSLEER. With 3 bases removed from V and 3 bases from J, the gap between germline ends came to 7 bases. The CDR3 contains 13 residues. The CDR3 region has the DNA TGCGCCAGCAGCCAGCTAGGAACAGATACGCAGTATTTT. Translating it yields CASSQLGTDTQYF.

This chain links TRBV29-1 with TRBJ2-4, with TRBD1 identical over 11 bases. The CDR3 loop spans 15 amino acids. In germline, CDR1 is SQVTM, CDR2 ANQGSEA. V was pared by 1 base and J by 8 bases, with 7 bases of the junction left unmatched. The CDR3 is CSVEGTGGGGDIQYF. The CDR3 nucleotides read TGCAGCGTTGAAGGGACAGGGGGCGGTGGAGACATTCAGTACTTC.

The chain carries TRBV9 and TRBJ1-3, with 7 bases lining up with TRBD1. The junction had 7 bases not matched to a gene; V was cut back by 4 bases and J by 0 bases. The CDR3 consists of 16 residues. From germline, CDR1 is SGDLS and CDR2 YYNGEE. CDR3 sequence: CASSLGTVTSGNTIYF. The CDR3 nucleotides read TGTGCCAGCAGCCTCGGGACAGTAACCTCTGGAAACACCATATATTTT.

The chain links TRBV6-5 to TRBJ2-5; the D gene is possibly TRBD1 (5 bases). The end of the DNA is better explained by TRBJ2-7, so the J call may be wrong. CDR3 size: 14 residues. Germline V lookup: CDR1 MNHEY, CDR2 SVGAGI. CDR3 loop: CASSRQQSSYEQYF. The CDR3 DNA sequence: TGTGCCAGCAGTAGACAGCAGAGCTCCTACGAGCAGTACTTC.

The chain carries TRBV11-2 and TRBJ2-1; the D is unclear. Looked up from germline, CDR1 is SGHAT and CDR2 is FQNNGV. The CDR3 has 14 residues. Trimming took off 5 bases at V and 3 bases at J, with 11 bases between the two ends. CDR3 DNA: TGTGCCAGCAGCCTAAATTCTTACTACAATGAGCAGTTCTTC. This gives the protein CASSLNSYYNEQFF.

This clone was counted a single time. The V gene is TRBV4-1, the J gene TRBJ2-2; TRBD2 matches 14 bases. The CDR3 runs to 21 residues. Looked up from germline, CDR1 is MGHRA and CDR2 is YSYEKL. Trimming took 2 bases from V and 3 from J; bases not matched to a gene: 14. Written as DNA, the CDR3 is TGCGCCAGCAGCCAACCTGGGACTAGCGGGGGCCCCAGGGTAGACACCGGGGAGCTGTTTTTT. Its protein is CASSQPGTSGGPRVDTGELFF.

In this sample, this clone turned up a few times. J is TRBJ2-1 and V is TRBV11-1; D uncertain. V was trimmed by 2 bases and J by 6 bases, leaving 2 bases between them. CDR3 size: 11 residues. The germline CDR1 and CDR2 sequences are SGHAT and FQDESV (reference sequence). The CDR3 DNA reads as TGTGCCAGCAGCTTACGCAATGAGCAGTTCTTC. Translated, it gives CASSLRNEQFF.

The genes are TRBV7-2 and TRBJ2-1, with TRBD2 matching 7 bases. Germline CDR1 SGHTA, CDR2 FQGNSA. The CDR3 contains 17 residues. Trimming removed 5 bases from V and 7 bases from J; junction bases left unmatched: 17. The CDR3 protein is CASSPMGGGLSVNEQFF. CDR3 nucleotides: TGTGCCAGCAGCCCGATGGGGGGGGGACTATCGGTGAATGAGCAGTTCTTC.

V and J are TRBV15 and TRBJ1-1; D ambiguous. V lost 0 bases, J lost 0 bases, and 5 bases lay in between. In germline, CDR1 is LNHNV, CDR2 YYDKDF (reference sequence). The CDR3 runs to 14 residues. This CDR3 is CATSRDQVNTEAFF. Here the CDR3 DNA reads TGTGCCACCAGCAGAGATCAGGTGAACACTGAAGCTTTCTTT.

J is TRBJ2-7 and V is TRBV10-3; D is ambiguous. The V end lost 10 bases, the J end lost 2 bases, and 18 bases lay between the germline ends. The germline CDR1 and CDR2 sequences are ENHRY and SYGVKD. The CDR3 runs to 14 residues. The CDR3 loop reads CATHSENRAYEQYF. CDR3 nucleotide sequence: TGTGCCACACACTCGGAGAACCGGGCCTACGAGCAGTACTTC.

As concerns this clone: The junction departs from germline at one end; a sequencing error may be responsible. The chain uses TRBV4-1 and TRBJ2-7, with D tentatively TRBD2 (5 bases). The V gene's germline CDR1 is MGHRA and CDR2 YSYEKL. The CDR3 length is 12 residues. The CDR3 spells CASNQPGYEQYF. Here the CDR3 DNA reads TGCGCCAGCAACCAACCGGGGTACGAGCAGTACTTC.

This CDR3 reads CASSLDRGAEKLFF. CDR3 bases: TGTGCCAGCAGCTTGGACAGGGGAGCGGAAAAACTGTTTTTT. The V and J genes are TRBV5-4 and TRBJ1-4, with 7 bases aligning to TRBD1. V lost 0 bases and J lost 8; bases outside the gene matches: 4. Germline V CDR1 and CDR2: SGHNT, YYREEE (reference sequence). The CDR3 sequence is 14 residues long.

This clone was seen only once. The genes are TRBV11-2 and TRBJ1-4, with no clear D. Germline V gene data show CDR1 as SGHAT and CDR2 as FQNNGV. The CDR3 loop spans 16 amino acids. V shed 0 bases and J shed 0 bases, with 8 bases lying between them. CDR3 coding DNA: TGTGCCAGCAGCTTAGATCCAGGTGCAACTAATGAAAAACTGTTTTTT. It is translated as CASSLDPGATNEKLFF.

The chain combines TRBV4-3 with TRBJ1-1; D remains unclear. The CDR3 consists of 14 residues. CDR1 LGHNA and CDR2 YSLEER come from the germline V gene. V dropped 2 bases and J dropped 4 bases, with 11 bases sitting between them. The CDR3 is CASSQTLGVTEAFF. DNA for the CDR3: TGCGCCAGCAGCCAAACACTCGGAGTCACTGAAGCTTTCTTT.

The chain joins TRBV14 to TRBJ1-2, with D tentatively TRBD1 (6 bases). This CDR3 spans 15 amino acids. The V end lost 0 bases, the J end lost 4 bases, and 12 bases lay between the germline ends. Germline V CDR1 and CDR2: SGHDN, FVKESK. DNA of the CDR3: TGTGCCAGCAGCCAAGAACACAGGGACGTCTATGGCTACACCTTC. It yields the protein CASSQEHRDVYGYTF.

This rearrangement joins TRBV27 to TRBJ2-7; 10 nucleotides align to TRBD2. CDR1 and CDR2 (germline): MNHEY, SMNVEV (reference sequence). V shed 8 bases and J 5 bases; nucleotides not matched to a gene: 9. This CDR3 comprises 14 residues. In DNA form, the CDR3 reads TGTGCCAGCTGGGAGAGCGGGGGGGCCAACGAGCAGTACTTC. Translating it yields CASWESGGANEQYF.

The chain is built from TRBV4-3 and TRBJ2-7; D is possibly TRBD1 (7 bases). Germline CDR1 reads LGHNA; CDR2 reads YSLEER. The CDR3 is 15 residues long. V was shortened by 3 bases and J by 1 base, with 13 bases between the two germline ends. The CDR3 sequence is CASSQRDRLSYEQYF. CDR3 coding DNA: TGCGCCAGCAGCCAGCGGGACAGACTGTCCTACGAGCAGTACTTC.

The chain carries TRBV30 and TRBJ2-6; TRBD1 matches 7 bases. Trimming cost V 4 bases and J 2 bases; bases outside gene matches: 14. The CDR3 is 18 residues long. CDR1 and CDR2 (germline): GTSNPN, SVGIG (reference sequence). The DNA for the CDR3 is TGTGCCTGGACACAGGGACAGCCCATGGGGGCTGGGGCCAACGTCCTGACTTTC. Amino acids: CAWTQGQPMGAGANVLTF.

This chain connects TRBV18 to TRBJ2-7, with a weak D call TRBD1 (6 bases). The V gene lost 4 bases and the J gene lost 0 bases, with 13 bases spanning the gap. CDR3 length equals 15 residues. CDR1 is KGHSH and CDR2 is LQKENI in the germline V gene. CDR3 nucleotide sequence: TGTGCCAGCTCACGAACAGGGAAGAGCTCCTACGAGCAGTACTTC. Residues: CASSRTGKSSYEQYF. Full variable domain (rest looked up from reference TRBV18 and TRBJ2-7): NAGVMQNPRHLVRRRGQEARLRCSPMKGHSHVYWYRQLPEEGLKFMVYLQKENIIDESGMPKERFSAEFPKEGPSILRIQQVVRGDSAAYFCASSRTGKSSYEQYFGPGTRLTVT.

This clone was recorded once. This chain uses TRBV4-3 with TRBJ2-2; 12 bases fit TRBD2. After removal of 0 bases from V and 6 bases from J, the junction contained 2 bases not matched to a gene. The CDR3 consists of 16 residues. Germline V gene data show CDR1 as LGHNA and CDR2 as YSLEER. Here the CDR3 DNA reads TGCGCCAGCAGCCAAGATCCTAGCGGGGGGGCCGGGGAGCTGTTTTTT. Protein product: CASSQDPSGGAGELFF.